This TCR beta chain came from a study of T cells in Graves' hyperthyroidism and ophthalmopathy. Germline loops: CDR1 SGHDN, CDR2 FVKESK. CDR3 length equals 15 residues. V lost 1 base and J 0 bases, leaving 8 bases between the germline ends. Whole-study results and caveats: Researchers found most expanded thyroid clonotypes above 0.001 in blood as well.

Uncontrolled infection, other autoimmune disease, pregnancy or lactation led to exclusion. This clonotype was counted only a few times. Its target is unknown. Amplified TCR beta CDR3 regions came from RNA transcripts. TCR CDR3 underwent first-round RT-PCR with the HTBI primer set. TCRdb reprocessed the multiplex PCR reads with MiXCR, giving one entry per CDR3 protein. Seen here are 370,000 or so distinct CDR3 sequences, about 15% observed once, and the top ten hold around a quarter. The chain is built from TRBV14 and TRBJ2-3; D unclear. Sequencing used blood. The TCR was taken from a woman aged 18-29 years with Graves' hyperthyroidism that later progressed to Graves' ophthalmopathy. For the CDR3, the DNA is TGTGCCAGCAGCCAAGCCGGACCAAGCACAGATACGCAGTATTTT. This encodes CASSQAGPSTDTQYF.